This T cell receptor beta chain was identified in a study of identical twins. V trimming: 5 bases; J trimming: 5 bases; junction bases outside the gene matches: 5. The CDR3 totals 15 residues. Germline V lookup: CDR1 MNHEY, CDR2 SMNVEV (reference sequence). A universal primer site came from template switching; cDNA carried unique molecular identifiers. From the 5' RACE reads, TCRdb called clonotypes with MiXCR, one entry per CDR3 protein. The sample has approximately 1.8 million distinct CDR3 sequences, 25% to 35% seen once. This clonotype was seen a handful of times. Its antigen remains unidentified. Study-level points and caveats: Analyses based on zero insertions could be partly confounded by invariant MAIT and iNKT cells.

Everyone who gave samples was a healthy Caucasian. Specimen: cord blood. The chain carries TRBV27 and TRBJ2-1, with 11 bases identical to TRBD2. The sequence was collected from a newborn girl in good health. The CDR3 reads CASSTPLAGDNEQFF. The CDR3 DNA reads TGTGCCAGCAGTACGCCACTAGCGGGGGACAATGAGCAGTTCTTC.